What follows are 18 T cell receptor beta chains derived from one specimen sequenced in a study of human T cells and chemical hapten exposure. TCRdb itself ran the RACE reads through MiXCR, one entry per CDR3 protein. This table has some 110,000 distinct CDR3 sequences, over 9% appearing once. The time point: patch test 3, about 24 weeks after DPC sensitization. As to treatment: therapeutic diphenylcyclopropenone sensitization with weekly scalp DPC. The material sequenced was whole blood, taken in connection with sensitization to the hapten diphenylcyclopropenone (DPC). The receptors originated from a woman in her forties or fifties with alopecia areata. Some clones in this sample may be carry-over from other donors' samples.

In this sample, this clonotype turned up many times. CDR3 DNA sequence: TGTGCCATCAGCTTAACAGGGGATGTAGTTTCTGGGGCCAACGTCCTGACTTTC. Translation gives CAISLTGDVVSGANVLTF. The chain joins TRBV10-3 to TRBJ2-6, with 7 bases matching TRBD1. After removal of 6 bases from V and 1 base from J, the junction contained 12 bases not matched to a gene. The CDR3 runs to 18 residues. CDR1 and CDR2 (germline): ENHRY, SYGVKD.

This clonotype was counted at least ten times. This chain links TRBV7-8 with TRBJ1-1; 7 positions agree with TRBD1. CDR3 length: 17 amino acids. V shed 5 bases and J 5 bases; nucleotides not matched to a gene: 17. The V gene's germline CDR1 is SGHVS and CDR2 FQNEAQ. The CDR3 sequence: CASSPHGPGGSSTEAFF. The CDR3 DNA reads as TGTGCCAGCAGCCCACATGGGCCAGGGGGGTCGAGTACTGAAGCTTTCTTT.

The gene calls are TRBV20-1 and TRBJ2-3, with TRBD2 matching 9 bases. CDR1 is DFQATT, CDR2 SNEGSKA, per germline (reference sequence). After removal of 6 bases from V and 1 base from J, the junction contained 5 bases not matched to a gene. The CDR3 is made up of 14 amino acids. This CDR3 is CSASTSGGTDTQYF. As DNA, the CDR3 is TGCAGTGCATCGACTAGCGGCGGCACAGATACGCAGTATTTT.

The chain recombines TRBV12-3 or TRBV12-4 with TRBJ1-2, with D perhaps matching TRBD1 (6 bases). This CDR3 spans 13 amino acids. The V end was cut by 5 bases, the J end by 1 base, with 8 bases between. Here the CDR3 DNA reads TGTGCCAGCAGTAGGACAGATAACTATGGCTACACCTTC. This codes for CASSRTDNYGYTF.

This clonotype was seen a few times. This chain connects TRBV6-1 to TRBJ1-5, with D unresolved. Trimming removed 6 bases at V and 0 bases at J, with 12 bases between. The germline gives CDR1 MNHNS, CDR2 SASEGT. The CDR3 contains 15 residues. CDR3 nucleotide sequence: TGTGCCAGCAGGGGAGACGGAATTAGCAATCAGCCCCAGCATTTT. Translation gives CASRGDGISNQPQHF.

The DNA of the CDR3 is TGTGCCAGCAGTTACCGGACAGCCAAGAACACTGAAGCTTTCTTT. Translated: CASSYRTAKNTEAFF. The chain employs TRBV6-5 and TRBJ1-1; weak D call: TRBD1 (6 bases). The CDR3 runs 15 residues. V lost 2 bases and J 1 base, leaving 11 bases between the germline ends. The germline V gene encodes CDR1 MNHEY and CDR2 SVGAGI.

The sample holds many counts of this clonotype. The J gene is TRBJ2-1, the V gene TRBV2; 8 positions agree with TRBD1. The V gene end was trimmed by 5 bases and the J gene end by 0 bases; junction bases not matched to a gene: 6. Germline assignment: CDR1 SNHLY and CDR2 FYNNEI. The length of the CDR3 is 16 residues. In DNA, the CDR3 is TGTGCCAGCAGTCCCGACAGGGGCCGCTCCTACAATGAGCAGTTCTTC. It encodes CASSPDRGRSYNEQFF.

In this sample, this clonotype turned up many times. The rearrangement links TRBV29-1 to TRBJ1-4, with D possibly matching TRBD1 (5 bases). The CDR3 length is 13 residues. V gave up 4 bases and J gave up 8 bases, with 14 bases separating them. The V gene's germline CDR1 is SQVTM and CDR2 ANQGSEA. CDR3 sequence: CSVVLQGGEKLFF. CDR3 DNA: TGCAGCGTTGTTCTCCAGGGAGGAGAAAAACTGTTTTTT.

The chain links TRBV11-2 to TRBJ2-1; D tentatively reads TRBD1 or TRBD2 (5 bases each). The V and J ends lost 6 bases and 9 bases respectively, with 18 bases between them. Germline-derived CDR1 and CDR2 are SGHAT and FQNNGV. The CDR3 runs to 14 residues. The CDR3 region is CASRPWDLHLEQFF. CDR3 nucleotides: TGTGCCAGCAGACCATGGGACCTACATCTTGAGCAGTTCTTC.

The chain couples TRBV29-1 to TRBJ2-1; D gene unclear. The CDR3 length is 12 residues. The V end was cut by 3 bases, the J end by 6 bases, with 9 bases between. Germline CDR1 reads SQVTM; CDR2 reads ANQGSEA. CDR3 loop: CSVERQSNEQFF. The DNA for the CDR3 is TGCAGCGTTGAGCGGCAGTCCAATGAGCAGTTCTTC.

This clonotype was counted between two and nine times. The chain carries TRBV9 and TRBJ1-6; unclear D gene. The ends were cut back, 0 bases at V and 5 bases at J, with 6 bases in the middle. The CDR3 covers 14 residues. From germline, CDR1 is SGDLS and CDR2 YYNGEE. The CDR3 bases are TGTGCCAGCAGCGTAGGTAGTCATAATTCACCCCTCCACTTT. This encodes CASSVGSHNSPLHF.

The table lists this clonotype with a few counts. The chain links TRBV21-1 to TRBJ2-3. TRBV21-1 is shown as a pseudogene. The length of the CDR3 is 17 residues. The CDR3 loop is CASSKPRLSPVTDTQYF. The CDR3 bases are TGTGCCAGCAGCAAACCTAGACTCTCACCGGTCACAGATACGCAGTATTTT.

V gene TRBV6-5 combines with J gene TRBJ2-7; D perhaps matches TRBD2 (5 bases). The V gene's germline CDR1 is MNHEY and CDR2 SVGAGI. The CDR3 contains 14 residues. Trimming pared 2 bases from V and 4 bases from J, leaving 12 bases between. CDR3 amino acids: CASSYERGRYEQYF. CDR3 sequence (DNA): TGTGCCAGCAGTTACGAACGAGGGCGGTACGAGCAGTACTTC.

This clonotype was counted ten times or more. This rearrangement joins TRBV5-4 to TRBJ2-4; D might be TRBD1 or TRBD2, each matching 5 bases. This CDR3 has 18 residues. Germline CDR1 SGHNT, CDR2 YYREEE (reference sequence). Trimming removed 2 bases at V and 0 bases at J, with 18 bases between. The CDR3, as DNA: TGTGCCAGCAGCTTTCGGCAGGGAAAGGAGGTAGCCAAAAACATTCAGTACTTC. Protein sequence: CASSFRQGKEVAKNIQYF.

Ten or more counts support this clonotype. The CDR3 loop reads CATSDGRVDEQYF. The CDR3 DNA follows: TGTGCCACCAGTGACGGGCGGGTGGACGAGCAGTACTTC. This chain joins TRBV24-1 and TRBJ2-7; perhaps TRBD2 as D (5 bases). Trimming cost V 4 bases and J 5 bases, with 11 bases left between them. In germline, CDR1 is KGHDR, CDR2 SFDVKD. The CDR3 is 13 residues long.

V usage is TRBV7-2 and J usage is TRBJ2-1; D not resolved. The V gene lost 4 bases and the J gene lost 0 bases, with 22 bases spanning the gap. The CDR3 covers 19 residues. Germline values: CDR1 SGHTA, CDR2 FQGNSA. The CDR3 sequence: CASSSLNHGLGSSYNEQFF. The CDR3 nucleotides read TGTGCCAGCAGCTCGCTAAACCACGGGCTGGGTAGCTCCTACAATGAGCAGTTCTTC. The full variable domain, rest sourced from reference TRBV7-2 and TRBJ2-1, is GAGVSQSPSNKVTEKGKDVELRCDPISGHTALYWYRQSLGQGLEFLIYFQGNSAPDKSGLPSDRFSAERTGGSVSTLTIQRTQQEDSAVYLCASSSLNHGLGSSYNEQFFGPGTRLTVL.

This clonotype was recorded at least ten times. Here the CDR3 DNA reads TGTGCCAGCAGCTTAATGGGGACTAGCAGCACAGATACGCAGTATTTT. Protein product: CASSLMGTSSTDTQYF. The chain combines TRBV7-8 with TRBJ2-3, with 9 bases fitting TRBD2. CDR3 length: 16 residues. V lost 2 bases, J lost 0 bases, and 3 bases stayed unmatched. CDR1 and CDR2 (germline): SGHVS, FQNEAQ.

This clonotype was seen repeatedly, ten times or more. The chain recombines TRBV20-1 with TRBJ2-7, with 10 bases matching TRBD1. Per the germline V gene, CDR1 is DFQATT and CDR2 is SNEGSKA (reference sequence). This CDR3 spans 15 amino acids. The junction had 6 bases not matched to a gene; V was cut back by 0 bases and J by 4 bases. For the CDR3, the DNA is TGCAGTGCTAGAGATCAGAGGACAGGGGGTTACGAGCAGTACTTC. It yields the protein CSARDQRTGGYEQYF.